These 18 T cell receptor beta chains originate from one sample sequenced in a study of T cell repertoires in cytomegalovirus infection. TCRdb re-derived calls from the reads in MiXCR, one entry per CDR3 protein. This repertoire shows some 170,000 distinct CDR3 sequences, approximately 17% found once; its top ten account for 20% to 25%. Sequencing input: CD8+ T cells from PBMCs. These receptors all stem from a human donor in good health (CMV status not recorded). Some clones in this sample may be carry-over from other donors' samples.

The table lists this clonotype with a few counts. This CDR3 is CASRGTQGEKPQHF. Here the CDR3 DNA reads TGTGCCAGCAGAGGGACCCAAGGGGAGAAGCCCCAGCATTTT. The chain links TRBV6-2 or TRBV6-3 to TRBJ1-5, with D possibly TRBD1 on 5 matching bases. V lost 6 bases and J lost 8, with 17 bases in between. The CDR3 loop spans 14 amino acids. CDR1 is MNHEY, CDR2 SVGEGT, per germline.

In this sample, this clonotype turned up a few times. The chain uses TRBV7-2 and TRBJ2-5, with D possibly being TRBD1 or TRBD2 (6 bases each). The length of the CDR3 is 15 residues. Germline values: CDR1 SGHTA, CDR2 FQGNSA. V was trimmed by 1 base and J by 5 bases, leaving 14 bases between them. The CDR3 loop reads CASSLGDGGPETQYF. CDR3 DNA: TGTGCCAGCAGCTTAGGTGATGGGGGGCCGGAGACCCAGTACTTC.

The J gene is TRBJ2-2, the V gene TRBV5-4, with unresolved D. This CDR3 contains 14 residues. Germline V gene sequence: CDR1 SGHNT, CDR2 YYREEE (reference sequence). The V end lost 5 bases, the J end lost 7 bases, and 15 bases lay between the germline ends. This CDR3 reads CASRGPSAGGELFF. The CDR3 DNA reads TGTGCCAGCAGAGGGCCCTCAGCTGGCGGGGAGCTGTTTTTT.

This clonotype was recorded a few times. This sequence joins TRBV10-3 and TRBJ2-5; D gene ambiguous. CDR1 ENHRY and CDR2 SYGVKD come from the germline V gene. The CDR3 consists of 15 residues. The ends were cut back, 7 bases at V and 5 bases at J, with 20 bases in the middle. The DNA of the CDR3 is TGTGCCATCATGGTGGGAAACTCAGGTTCTGAGACCCAGTACTTC. This translates into CAIMVGNSGSETQYF.

This chain connects TRBV6-5 to TRBJ2-5; D gene unclear. CDR1 is MNHEY and CDR2 is SVGAGI in the germline V gene. The CDR3 is made up of 13 amino acids. V lost 5 bases and J 3 bases, leaving 10 bases between the germline ends. CDR3 loop: CASSAFMEETQYF. In DNA form, the CDR3 reads TGTGCCAGCAGTGCCTTTATGGAAGAGACCCAGTACTTC.

The chain couples TRBV20-1 to TRBJ2-7; D might be TRBD2 (6 bases). The ends were cut back, 0 bases at V and 4 bases at J, with 16 bases in the middle. The CDR3 length is 15 residues. Germline V lookup: CDR1 DFQATT, CDR2 SNEGSKA (reference sequence). The CDR3 DNA reads as TGCAGTGCTAGAGATGTGGCGGGGTTCCAATACGAGCAGTACTTC. Translated: CSARDVAGFQYEQYF.

The chain combines TRBV7-9 with TRBJ1-1; 10 bases map to TRBD1. There are 13 residues in the CDR3. The J segment lost 6 bases and the V segment lost 8 bases, leaving 6 bases of the junction unmatched. Looked up from germline, CDR1 is SEHNR and CDR2 is FQNEAQ (reference sequence). This CDR3 is CASRDRGPPEAFF. The DNA for the CDR3 is TGTGCCAGCCGGGACAGGGGACCCCCTGAAGCTTTCTTT.

The chain carries TRBV7-2 and TRBJ2-1; 8 nucleotides match TRBD2. After removal of 1 base from V and 3 bases from J, the junction contained 8 bases not matched to a gene. The CDR3 totals 17 residues. Germline V CDR1 and CDR2: SGHTA, FQGNSA. As DNA, the CDR3 is TGTGCCAGCAGCTTAGTTATGCGGGGGGCTCGCTACAATGAGCAGTTCTTC. Translated: CASSLVMRGARYNEQFF.

This clonotype was seen repeatedly, ten times or more. V gene TRBV6-2 or TRBV6-3 combines with J gene TRBJ1-1; a possible D gene is TRBD1 (6 bases). V was clipped by 6 bases and J by 1 base, with 15 bases between them. The CDR3 is 15 residues long. Germline CDR1 MNHEY, CDR2 SVGEGT. The CDR3 DNA is TGTGCCAGCAGCCGCACAGGACAGTCGAACACTGAAGCTTTCTTT. Translation gives CASSRTGQSNTEAFF.

The sample holds a few counts of this clonotype. The chain carries TRBV7-2 and TRBJ1-2; D is unclear. V lost 2 bases to trimming and J lost 4 bases, with 14 bases between them. The V gene's germline CDR1 is SGHTA and CDR2 FQGNSA. The CDR3 runs 15 residues. CDR3 sequence (DNA): TGTGCCAGCAGCTTAAATGAGGGTCGGCTCTATGGCTACACCTTC. Translation: CASSLNEGRLYGYTF.

V and J are TRBV28 and TRBJ2-3, with D uncertain. The germline V and J ends were trimmed by 2 bases and 7 bases, with 7 bases remaining between them. The CDR3 totals 12 residues. CDR1 is MDHEN, CDR2 SYDVKM, per germline. The CDR3 is CASSLDGYTQYF. The CDR3 region has the DNA TGTGCCAGCAGTTTAGACGGCTATACGCAGTATTTT.

This clonotype was observed a few times. The rearrangement uses TRBV12-3 or TRBV12-4 and TRBJ1-2; TRBD1 matches at 8 bases. This CDR3 has 13 amino acids. Germline trimming cut 1 base from V and 8 bases from J; bases unmatched to any gene: 3. CDR3 region: CASSLGQGRGYTF. In nucleotides, the CDR3 is TGTGCCAGCAGTTTAGGACAGGGGCGCGGCTACACCTTC.

The chain links TRBV29-1 to TRBJ1-4; D is uncertain. The ends were cut back, 4 bases at V and 3 bases at J, with 9 bases in the middle. The CDR3 is 13 residues long. Germline loops: CDR1 SQVTM, CDR2 ANQGSEA. In DNA, the CDR3 is TGCAGCGTTGCGGGGTCCCCTAATGAAAAACTGTTTTTT. It translates to CSVAGSPNEKLFF.

The rearrangement uses TRBV10-2 and TRBJ2-5; 8 bases align to TRBD1. The CDR3 contains 12 residues. J gave up 3 bases and V 9 bases, and 3 bases lay outside the gene matches. Germline V gives CDR1 WSHSY, CDR2 SAAADI. This CDR3 is CASWTGKETQYF. CDR3 nucleotide sequence: TGCGCCAGTTGGACAGGGAAAGAGACCCAGTACTTC.

This clonotype was counted only a few times. J is TRBJ2-1 and V is TRBV2, with 9 bases that match TRBD1. With V trimmed by 6 bases and J by 0 bases, 6 bases remained unmatched. Germline V gene lookup returns CDR1 SNHLY and CDR2 FYNNEI. The CDR3 has 16 amino acids. The CDR3 sequence is CASSLTGGVSYNEQFF. The CDR3 nucleotides read TGTGCCAGCAGCCTAACAGGGGGCGTCTCCTACAATGAGCAGTTCTTC.

The chain recombines TRBV2 with TRBJ2-5; D is uncertain. The V and J ends lost 6 bases and 6 bases respectively, with 5 bases between them. Germline V gene sequence: CDR1 SNHLY, CDR2 FYNNEI. The CDR3 extends over 10 amino acids. In DNA form, the CDR3 reads TGTGCCAGCAGGGGTAAGACCCAGTACTTC. Protein product: CASRGKTQYF.

The V call is TRBV12-3 or TRBV12-4, the J call TRBJ1-4; D not certain. This CDR3 is built from 15 residues. V gave up 1 base and J gave up 6 bases, with 12 bases separating them. The DNA of the CDR3 is TGTGCCAGCAGTTTAGTTTCAAAGGGTTATGAAAAACTGTTTTTT. Its translation is CASSLVSKGYEKLFF.

This clonotype was found a few times. The chain carries TRBV7-6 and TRBJ2-6, with D possibly matching TRBD2 (5 bases). Per germline, CDR1 SGHVS and CDR2 FNYEAQ. V shed 0 bases and J shed 2 bases, with 5 bases lying between them. This CDR3 is 15 amino acids long. The CDR3: CASSLAGAGANVLTF. The DNA for the CDR3 is TGTGCCAGCAGCTTAGCCGGGGCTGGGGCCAACGTCCTGACTTTC.